These 7 T cell receptor beta chains originate from one sample sequenced in a study of blood T cell repertoires in COVID-19. Clones were sequenced by immunoSEQ multiplex PCR, and TCRdb holds only the in-frame ones, with some missing. The sample contains 90,000 to 100,000 clones, more than 65% of which appear only once. The sequenced sample was peripheral blood. The receptors originated from a man aged 55-75 years with acute or convalescent COVID-19.

The V and J genes are TRBV19 and TRBJ1-5; 11 bases map to TRBD1. The CDR3 sequence is 15 residues long. Looked up from germline, CDR1 is LNHDA and CDR2 is SQIVND (reference sequence). The junction had 9 bases not matched to a gene; V was cut back by 7 bases and J by 7 bases. The CDR3 sequence: CASMDRGRSGQPQHF. CDR3 coding DNA: TGTGCCAGTATGGACAGGGGGCGAAGTGGACAGCCCCAGCATTTT.

V and J are TRBV18 and TRBJ1-1, with TRBD1 matching 8 bases. Losses at the gene ends were 6 bases for V and 3 bases for J; bases not matched to a gene: 3. Germline CDR1 and CDR2: KGHSH and LQKENI. The CDR3 is 13 amino acids. The CDR3 DNA reads TGTGCCAGCTCTTCGACAGGGGACACTGAAGCTTTCTTT. This gives the protein CASSSTGDTEAFF.

V gene TRBV2 combines with J gene TRBJ2-3; 7 bases agree with TRBD1. The CDR3 covers 15 residues. After removal of 6 bases from V and 2 bases from J, the junction contained 8 bases not matched to a gene. Germline V gene lookup returns CDR1 SNHLY and CDR2 FYNNEI. CDR3 region: CASRGQWMATDTQYF. The CDR3 nucleotides are TGTGCCAGCAGGGGACAGTGGATGGCCACAGATACGCAGTATTTT.

The gene calls are TRBV13 and TRBJ2-1; the match to TRBD2 covers 7 bases. This CDR3 has 16 amino acids. Germline assignment: CDR1 PRHDT and CDR2 FYEKMQ (reference sequence). V dropped 0 bases and J dropped 2; count of bases not matched to a gene: 4. The CDR3 sequence is CASSLGEAGAYNEQFF. For the CDR3, the DNA is TGTGCCAGCAGCTTAGGCGAGGCGGGGGCCTACAATGAGCAGTTCTTC.

The chain carries TRBV6-2 or TRBV6-3 and TRBJ1-2, with TRBD1 as a possible D gene (5 bases). CDR1 is MNHEY, CDR2 SVGEGT, per germline. V dropped 0 bases and J dropped 8 bases, with 13 bases sitting between them. This CDR3 comprises 14 residues. CDR3 amino acids: CASSYSGQGGGYTF. The CDR3 nucleotides read TGTGCCAGCAGTTACTCAGGCCAGGGAGGAGGCTACACCTTC.

This clone was recorded only once. The gene calls are TRBV19 and TRBJ1-2, with a possible D match to TRBD1 (5 bases). Germline V gives CDR1 LNHDA, CDR2 SQIVND (reference sequence). CDR3 size: 14 residues. V dropped 3 bases and J dropped 4 bases, with 12 bases sitting between them. The CDR3 spells CASSIGRGAYGYTF. CDR3 coding DNA: TGTGCCAGTAGTATTGGTAGGGGTGCCTATGGCTACACCTTC.

CDR3 bases: TGTGCCAGCAGCTTGGTCAGGGGCGGAGAGACCCAGTACTTC. This sequence encodes CASSLVRGGETQYF. The chain combines TRBV5-6 with TRBJ2-5; tentative D call: TRBD1 (6 bases). Trimming took off 0 bases at V and 4 bases at J, with 10 bases between the two ends. CDR1 SGHDT and CDR2 YYEEEE come from the germline V gene. The CDR3 has 14 amino acids.